This TCR beta chain was retrieved from a study of cytomegalovirus exposure and HLA in healthy donors (dated by TCRdb to 2016 to 2017). About the full investigation: A later analysis indicated that the 95 to 150 validation repertoires were generated on the platform also employed for the approximately 700 repertoires of the first cohort. In addition to the first cohort of 500 to 850 subjects, a separate validation cohort of 120 different subjects was used. The aim of the study was to test whether cataloging public T cell receptors could identify signatures of past pathogen exposure. The study combined high-throughput TCR immunosequencing, statistical association of individual TCRs with disease status, and machine learning to predict cytomegalovirus infection status. Points the paper makes about the study in general: The classifier was reported to diagnose cytomegalovirus status with high specificity and sensitivity in both the original and validation cohorts. In a later analysis, TCRs clustered in the first cohort were found to also tend to co-occur in the 120 validation repertoires, with 94% of cluster scores above 0. According to the authors, the approach could potentially be generalized to other disease states and immunological phenotypes. A later analysis had no HLA typing for the validation cohort, so co-occurrence there was scored across all 110 or so repertoires. Most TCR sequences were observed very rarely across donors, whereas some public TCRs were present in many individuals. The study gave a list of roughly 150 TCR beta chains associated with cytomegalovirus. In vitro tests confirmed that a few of the cytomegalovirus-associated TCR beta chains recognize cytomegalovirus antigens.

Separate from the approximately 700-subject first cohort, the validation cohort of some 130 subjects was the group to which the donors belonged. The library was prepared using the immunoSEQ multiplex PCR assay. On the authors' methods: To diagnose cytomegalovirus status from the catalog of TCR beta chain sequences, a statistical classification framework was built. What TCRdb holds here is the immuneACCESS table cut down to in-frame rearrangements. Part of the clones is not present; checked against another copy, under half of the missing clones reflect an unresolved V gene, and the others are unexplained. From that table come the V and J calls and clone size; the DNA was used to work out D and trimming. The sample table records roughly 70,000 clones; about 93% of these occur just once. The ten largest clones take up less than 2% of the sample. There are a few counts of this clone. Its antigen is currently not known. No clone much larger than this one lies a single base away; base qualities are absent.

V is shortened by 3 bases, J by 0 bases, and the region joining them spans 9 bases. The CDR1 and CDR2 encoded by the germline V gene are MGHRA and YSYEKL. The CDR3, cysteine through phenylalanine, is 14 amino acids long. Only the CDR3 DNA stays, 42 bases, in frame from base 1. The sequenced sample consisted of PBMCs. This receptor was obtained from a man aged 18 to 29 in good health and CMV-seropositive. The V and J segments used are TRBV4-1 and TRBJ2-7, with an unclear D gene assignment. The nucleotides read TGCGCCAGCAGCCAGAGCGCCTTCTCCTACGAGCAGTACTTC. Translated, this is CASSQSAFSYEQYF.